The 13 T cell receptor beta chains in this list originate from one sample, sequenced in a study of Tregs in tolerant kidney transplant recipients. Data came from immunoSEQ multiplex PCR; TCRdb stores just in-frame clones and leaves some out. This repertoire includes tens of thousands of clones. The sequences come from CD4+ T cells from blood, collected before the transplant. These receptors all stem from a human donor who received a combined kidney and bone marrow transplant.

Note on this clone: The read comes to an end 3 residues before the CDR3 does, leaving the germline J gene to fill in the end. The rearrangement joins TRBV20-1 to TRBJ1-1; tentatively, D is TRBD1 (5 bases). CDR1 is DFQATT and CDR2 is SNEGSKA in the germline V gene (reference sequence). The V end lost 0 bases, the J end lost 3 bases, and 17 bases lay between the germline ends. This CDR3 contains 16 residues. The covered CDR3 bases are TGCAGTGCTAGAGATCGTAAGGGGTGGGGGGACACTGAA. It is translated as CSARDRKGWGDTE. From start to end, the CDR3 is CSARDRKGWGDTEAFF.

Worth noting for this clone: The sequenced fragment ends 3 residues before the CDR3 boundary, so the rest is inferred from the germline J gene. The chain uses TRBV2 and TRBJ2-5; D may be TRBD1 (5 bases). The CDR3 loop spans 14 amino acids. Trimming shortened V by 5 bases and J by 2 bases, and 12 bases separated the two germline ends. Germline-derived CDR1 and CDR2 are SNHLY and FYNNEI. CDR3 bases read: TGTGCCAGCAGTTTGACAGCCCCTCAAGAGACC. Translating gives CASSLTAPQET. The full CDR3 is CASSLTAPQETQYF.

On this clone itself: The DNA ends 3 residues before the CDR3 does, and the rest of the CDR3 is filled in from the germline J gene. The V and J genes are TRBV2 and TRBJ2-3; TRBD2 might be the D (6 bases). V was clipped by 3 bases and J by 4 bases, with 17 bases between them. This CDR3 comprises 16 residues. Germline lookup yields CDR1 SNHLY and CDR2 FYNNEI. The part of the CDR3 DNA that was read is TGTGCCAGCAGTGATTACCGGGCCTCGGGGGCAGATACG. Protein product: CASSDYRASGADT. The CDR3, in full, reads CASSDYRASGADTQYF.

A word on this clone: The missing CDR3 end, 3 residues past where the read stops, is filled in from the germline J gene. This chain connects TRBV10-1 to TRBJ2-3; TRBD1 matches at 7 bases. CDR1 is WNHNN and CDR2 is SYGVQD in the germline V gene (reference sequence). With V trimmed by 5 bases and J by 2 bases, 4 bases remained unmatched. The CDR3 consists of 14 residues. The CDR3 spells CASSPQGITDTQYF. The part of the CDR3 DNA that was read is TGCGCCAGCAGTCCACAGGGGATCACAGATACG.

As concerns this clone: The DNA ends 3 residues before the CDR3 does, and the rest of the CDR3 is filled in from the germline J gene. The chain uses TRBV18 and TRBJ1-5; perhaps TRBD1 as D (5 bases). The CDR3 is made up of 16 amino acids. V was pared by 1 base and J by 2 bases, with 12 bases between. The germline CDR1 and CDR2 sequences are KGHSH and LQKENI. CDR3 region: CASSPLQVVGNQPQHF. CDR3 bases read: TGTGCCAGCTCACCACTACAGGTGGTTGGCAATCAGCCC. The full variable domain, rest sourced from reference TRBV18 and TRBJ1-5, is NAGVMQNPRHLVRRRGQEARLRCSPMKGHSHVYWYRQLPEEGLKFMVYLQKENIIDESGMPKERFSAEFPKEGPSILRIQQVVRGDSAAYFCASSPLQVVGNQPQHFGDGTRLSIL.

To note about this clone: The junction shows a germline mismatch at one end, possibly a read error. The CDR3 sequence: CVSSSRSLNAQPQHF. Partial CDR3 DNA: TGTGTCAGCAGTTCCCGGTCCCTCAACGCTCAGCCC. The rearrangement uses TRBV6-2 or TRBV6-3 and TRBJ1-5; unclear D gene. The read gets to within 3 residues of the CDR3 end, and the germline J gene fills in the rest. The CDR3 loop spans 15 amino acids. CDR1 and CDR2 from the germline V gene are MNHEY and SVGEGT.

Worth noting for this clone: From the germline J gene comes the end of the CDR3, since the read stops 3 residues before it. V is TRBV5-6 and J is TRBJ2-2, with 7 positions matching TRBD2. The CDR3 is 15 amino acids. After removal of 6 bases from V and 5 bases from J, the junction contained 10 bases not matched to a gene. The germline CDR1 and CDR2 sequences are SGHDT and YYEEEE. CDR3 in amino acids: CASMRTSVGTGELFF. CDR3 bases read: TGTGCCAGCATGCGTACTAGCGTAGGTACCGGGGAG.

As for this clone: The CDR3 end lies 3 residues beyond the end of the read and is filled in from the germline J gene. The chain carries TRBV5-1 and TRBJ2-6; D gene uncertain. The V end was cut by 0 bases, the J end by 2 bases, with 6 bases between. The CDR3 contains 15 residues. Germline-derived CDR1 and CDR2 are SGHRS and YFSETQ. The covered CDR3 bases are TGCGCCAGCAGCTTGGATGTAACTGGGGCCAACGTC. As protein: CASSLDVTGANV. The full CDR3 protein reads CASSLDVTGANVLTF.

In the case of this clone: The read finishes 3 residues shy of the CDR3 end, and the germline J gene is used to complete it. The chain is built from TRBV5-6 and TRBJ1-3, with D perhaps TRBD1 (5 bases). Trimming removed 4 bases from V and 2 bases from J, with 13 bases in between. Germline-derived CDR1 and CDR2 are SGHDT and YYEEEE. The CDR3 has 15 amino acids. CDR3 DNA, as far as it was read: TGTGCCAGCAGCCTCGGCAGGGCTCCTGGAAACACC. It encodes CASSLGRAPGNT. From start to end, the CDR3 is CASSLGRAPGNTIYF.

Notes on this clone: The sequenced fragment ends 3 residues before the CDR3 boundary, so the rest is inferred from the germline J gene. The J gene is TRBJ1-5, the V gene TRBV18; unclear D gene. Trimming took 6 bases from V and 3 from J, leaving 12 bases between them. The length of the CDR3 is 14 residues. The germline V gene encodes CDR1 KGHSH and CDR2 LQKENI. Partial CDR3 DNA: TGTGCCAGCTCTCCGGACGGGGACAATCAGCCC. Amino acids: CASSPDGDNQP. The whole CDR3 sequence is CASSPDGDNQPQHF.

As regards this clone: Sequencing ends 3 residues short of the CDR3 end; the germline J gene provides the rest. The chain recombines TRBV5-1 with TRBJ2-2, with 12 bases that match TRBD2. CDR1 and CDR2 from the germline V gene are SGHRS and YFSETQ. The CDR3 consists of 15 residues. J was trimmed by 5 bases and V by 4 bases; bases with no gene match: 3. CDR3 DNA, as far as it was read: TGCGCCAGCAGCGATCTAGCGGGAGGGACCGGGGAG. Protein sequence: CASSDLAGGTGE. The CDR3 as a whole reads CASSDLAGGTGELFF.

With respect to this clone: The junction shows a germline mismatch at one end, possibly a read error. The missing CDR3 end, 3 residues past where the read stops, is filled in from the germline J gene. The chain combines TRBV10-3 with TRBJ2-2; 7 nucleotides match TRBD2. Germline CDR1 reads ENHRY; CDR2 reads SYGVKD. The CDR3 covers 14 residues. CDR3 loop: CVITERDNTGELFF. The DNA read from the CDR3 is TGTGTCATCACGGAGCGGGATAACACCGGGGAG.

As to this clone: The read finishes 3 residues shy of the CDR3 end, and the germline J gene is used to complete it. V is TRBV6-1 and J is TRBJ2-3; 9 bases fit TRBD2. This CDR3 has 15 amino acids. The germline V gene has CDR1 MNHNS and CDR2 SASEGT. Trimming at V came to 3 bases and at J to 8 bases, leaving 9 bases not matched to a gene. The CDR3 sequence: CASSEEAGGGSTQYF. CDR3 DNA, as far as it was read: TGTGCCAGCAGTGAGGAAGCGGGAGGAGGCTCTACG.